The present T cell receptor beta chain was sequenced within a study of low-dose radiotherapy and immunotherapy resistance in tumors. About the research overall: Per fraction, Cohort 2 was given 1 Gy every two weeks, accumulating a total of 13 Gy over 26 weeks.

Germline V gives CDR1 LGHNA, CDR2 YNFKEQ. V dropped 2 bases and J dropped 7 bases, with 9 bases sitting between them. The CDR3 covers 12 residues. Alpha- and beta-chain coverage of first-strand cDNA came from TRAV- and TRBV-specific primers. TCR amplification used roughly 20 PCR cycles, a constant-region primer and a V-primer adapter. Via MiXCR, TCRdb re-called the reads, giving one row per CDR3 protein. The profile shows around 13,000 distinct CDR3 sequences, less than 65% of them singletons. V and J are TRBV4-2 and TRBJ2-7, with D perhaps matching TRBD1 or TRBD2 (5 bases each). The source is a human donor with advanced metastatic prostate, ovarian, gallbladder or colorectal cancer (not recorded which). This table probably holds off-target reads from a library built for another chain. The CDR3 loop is CASSQKWGEQYF. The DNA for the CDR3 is TGTGCCAGCAGCCAAAAATGGGGGGAGCAGTACTTC.